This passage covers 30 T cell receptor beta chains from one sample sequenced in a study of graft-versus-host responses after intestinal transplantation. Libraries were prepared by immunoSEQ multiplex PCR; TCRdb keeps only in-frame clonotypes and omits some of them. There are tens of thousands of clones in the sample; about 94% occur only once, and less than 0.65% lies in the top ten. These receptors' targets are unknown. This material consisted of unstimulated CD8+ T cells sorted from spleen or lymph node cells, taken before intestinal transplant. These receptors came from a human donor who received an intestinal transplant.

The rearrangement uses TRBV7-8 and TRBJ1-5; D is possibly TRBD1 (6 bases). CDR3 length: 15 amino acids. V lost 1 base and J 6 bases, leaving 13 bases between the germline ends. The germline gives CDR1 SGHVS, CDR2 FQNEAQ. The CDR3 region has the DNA TGTGCCAGCAGCTTAGGAACAGGGTTTACTCAGCCCCAGCATTTT. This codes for CASSLGTGFTQPQHF.

DNA of the CDR3: TGTGCCAGCACCGGGCAGGACACTTATGGCTACACCTTC. Protein product: CASTGQDTYGYTF. V usage is TRBV2 and J usage is TRBJ1-2, with a possible D match to TRBD1 (5 bases). The germline V gene encodes CDR1 SNHLY and CDR2 FYNNEI. The CDR3 spans 13 residues. V shed 7 bases and J shed 5 bases, with 14 bases lying between them.

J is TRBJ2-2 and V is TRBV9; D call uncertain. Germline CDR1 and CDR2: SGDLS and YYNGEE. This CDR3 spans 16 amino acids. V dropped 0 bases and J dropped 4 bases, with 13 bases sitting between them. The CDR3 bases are TGTGCCAGCAGCGTAGACAATTTTCACTCCACCGGGGAGCTGTTTTTT. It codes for CASSVDNFHSTGELFF.

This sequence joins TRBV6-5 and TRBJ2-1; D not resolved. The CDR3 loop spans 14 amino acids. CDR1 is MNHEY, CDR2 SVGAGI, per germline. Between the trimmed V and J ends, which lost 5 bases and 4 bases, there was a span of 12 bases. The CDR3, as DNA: TGTGCCAGCAGTCCGACCGTTTCTTACAATGAGCAGTTCTTC. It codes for CASSPTVSYNEQFF.

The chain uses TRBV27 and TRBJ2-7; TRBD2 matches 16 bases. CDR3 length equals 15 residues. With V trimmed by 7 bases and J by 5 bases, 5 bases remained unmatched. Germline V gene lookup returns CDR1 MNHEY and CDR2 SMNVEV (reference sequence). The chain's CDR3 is CASKGLAGGPDEQYF. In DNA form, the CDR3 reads TGTGCCAGCAAGGGACTAGCGGGAGGGCCGGACGAGCAGTACTTC.

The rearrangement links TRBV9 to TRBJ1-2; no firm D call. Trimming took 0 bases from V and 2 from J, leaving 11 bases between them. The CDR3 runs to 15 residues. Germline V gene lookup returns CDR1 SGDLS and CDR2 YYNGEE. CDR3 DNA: TGTGCCAGCAGCGTAGCTAAATTCGGAAACTATGGCTACACCTTC. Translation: CASSVAKFGNYGYTF.

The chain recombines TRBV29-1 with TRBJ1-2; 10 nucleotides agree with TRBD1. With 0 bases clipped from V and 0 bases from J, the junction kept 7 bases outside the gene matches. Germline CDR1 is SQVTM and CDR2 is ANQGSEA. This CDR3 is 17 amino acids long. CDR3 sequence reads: CSVEDQDRGKTNYGYTF. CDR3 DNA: TGCAGCGTTGAAGATCAGGACAGGGGGAAAACTAACTATGGCTACACCTTC. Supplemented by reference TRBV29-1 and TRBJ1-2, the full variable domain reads SAVISQKPSRDICQRGTSLTIQCQVDSQVTMMFWYRQQPGQSLTLIATANQGSEATYESGFVIDKFPISRPNLTFSTLTVSNMSPEDSSIYLCSVEDQDRGKTNYGYTFGSGTRLTVV.

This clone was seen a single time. In DNA form, the CDR3 reads TGTGCCAGCAGTCCCCTAGCGGGATACTACACCGGGGAGCTGTTTTTT. It is translated as CASSPLAGYYTGELFF. This rearrangement joins TRBV27 to TRBJ2-2; 9 nucleotides agree with TRBD2. Trimming took 5 bases from V and 3 from J; bases not matched to a gene: 7. CDR3 length: 16 amino acids. Per the germline V gene, CDR1 is MNHEY and CDR2 is SMNVEV (reference sequence).

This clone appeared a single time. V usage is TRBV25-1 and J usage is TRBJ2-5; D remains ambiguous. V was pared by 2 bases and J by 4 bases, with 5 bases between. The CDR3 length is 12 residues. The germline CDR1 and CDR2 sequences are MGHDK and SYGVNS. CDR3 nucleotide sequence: TGTGCCAGCAGTGAACGTCGAGAGACCCAGTACTTC. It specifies CASSERRETQYF.

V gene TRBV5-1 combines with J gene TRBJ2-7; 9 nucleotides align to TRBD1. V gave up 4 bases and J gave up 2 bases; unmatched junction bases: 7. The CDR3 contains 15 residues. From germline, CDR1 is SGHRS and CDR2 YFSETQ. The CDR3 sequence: CASSLGQGHTYEQYF. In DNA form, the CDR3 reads TGCGCCAGCAGCCTAGGACAGGGGCATACCTACGAGCAGTACTTC.

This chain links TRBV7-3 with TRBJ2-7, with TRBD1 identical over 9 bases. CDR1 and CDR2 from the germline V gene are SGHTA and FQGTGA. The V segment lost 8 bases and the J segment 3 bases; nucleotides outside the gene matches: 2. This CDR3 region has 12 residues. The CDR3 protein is CASDRGFYEQYF. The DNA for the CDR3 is TGTGCCAGCGACAGGGGGTTCTACGAGCAGTACTTC.

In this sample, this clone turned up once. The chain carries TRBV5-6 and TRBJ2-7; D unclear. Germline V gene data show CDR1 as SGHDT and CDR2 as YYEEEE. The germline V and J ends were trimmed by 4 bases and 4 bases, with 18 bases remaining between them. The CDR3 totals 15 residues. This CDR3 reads CASSPNLWSPYEQYF. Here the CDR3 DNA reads TGTGCCAGCAGCCCCAACCTCTGGTCACCTTACGAGCAGTACTTC.

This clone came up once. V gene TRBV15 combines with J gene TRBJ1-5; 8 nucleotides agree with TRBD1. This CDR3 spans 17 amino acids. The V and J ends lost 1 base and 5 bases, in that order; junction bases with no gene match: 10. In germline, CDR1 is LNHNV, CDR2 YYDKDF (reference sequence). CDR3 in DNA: TGTGCCACCAGCAGAGGCAGGGACAGGTCTATGGATCAGCCCCAGCATTTT. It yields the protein CATSRGRDRSMDQPQHF.

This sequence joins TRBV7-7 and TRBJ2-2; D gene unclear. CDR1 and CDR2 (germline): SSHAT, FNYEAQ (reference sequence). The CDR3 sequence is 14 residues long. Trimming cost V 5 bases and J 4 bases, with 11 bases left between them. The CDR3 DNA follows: TGTGCCAGCAGCCCCACAGTGTTCACCGGGGAGCTGTTTTTT. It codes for CASSPTVFTGELFF.

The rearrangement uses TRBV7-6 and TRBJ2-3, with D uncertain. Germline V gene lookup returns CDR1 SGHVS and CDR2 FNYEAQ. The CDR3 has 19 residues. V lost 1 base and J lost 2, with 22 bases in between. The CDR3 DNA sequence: TGTGCCAGCAGCTTAGGGAGCTCGACCGCGACGGAGAACACAGATACGCAGTATTTT. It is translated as CASSLGSSTATENTDTQYF.

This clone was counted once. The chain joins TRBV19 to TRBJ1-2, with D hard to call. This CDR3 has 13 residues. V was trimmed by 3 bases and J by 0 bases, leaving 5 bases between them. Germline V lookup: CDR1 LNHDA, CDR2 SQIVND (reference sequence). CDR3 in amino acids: CASSISPNYGYTF. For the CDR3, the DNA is TGTGCCAGTAGTATTTCCCCTAACTATGGCTACACCTTC.

The DNA of the CDR3 is TGTGCCAGCAGTGGGCTGATGGCAATCTACGAGCAGTACTTC. This translates into CASSGLMAIYEQYF. The V call is TRBV6-5, the J call TRBJ2-7, with unresolved D. Per the germline V gene, CDR1 is MNHEY and CDR2 is SVGAGI. This CDR3 has 14 amino acids. V lost 5 bases and J lost 3, with 14 bases in between.

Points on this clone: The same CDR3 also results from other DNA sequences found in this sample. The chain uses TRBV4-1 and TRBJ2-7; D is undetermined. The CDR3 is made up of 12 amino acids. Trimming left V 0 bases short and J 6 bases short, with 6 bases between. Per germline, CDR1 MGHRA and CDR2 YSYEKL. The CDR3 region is CASSQDLGEQYF. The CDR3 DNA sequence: TGCGCCAGCAGCCAAGATTTAGGCGAGCAGTACTTC.

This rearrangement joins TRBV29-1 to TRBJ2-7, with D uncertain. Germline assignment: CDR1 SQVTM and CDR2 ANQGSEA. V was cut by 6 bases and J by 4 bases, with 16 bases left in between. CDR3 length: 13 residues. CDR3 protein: CSVEYTEPYEQYF. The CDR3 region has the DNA TGCAGCGTGGAGTATACAGAACCTTACGAGCAGTACTTC.

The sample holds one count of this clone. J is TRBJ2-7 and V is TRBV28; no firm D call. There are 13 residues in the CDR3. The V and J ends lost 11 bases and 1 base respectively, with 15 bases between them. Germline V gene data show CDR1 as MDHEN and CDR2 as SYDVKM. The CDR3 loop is CACQIASSYEQYF. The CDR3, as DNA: TGTGCCTGCCAGATAGCCTCGTCCTACGAGCAGTACTTC.

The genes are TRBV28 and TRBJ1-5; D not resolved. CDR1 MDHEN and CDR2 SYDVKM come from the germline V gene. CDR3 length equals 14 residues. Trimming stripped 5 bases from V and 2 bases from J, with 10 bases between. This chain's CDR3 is CASSDSQGNQPQHF. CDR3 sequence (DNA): TGTGCCAGCAGTGACTCGCAGGGCAATCAGCCCCAGCATTTT.

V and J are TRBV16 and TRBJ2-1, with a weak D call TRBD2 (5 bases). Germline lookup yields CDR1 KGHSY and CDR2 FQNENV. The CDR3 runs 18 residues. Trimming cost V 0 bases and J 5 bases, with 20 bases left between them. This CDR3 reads CASSQSWAVAPFNNEQFF. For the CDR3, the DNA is TGTGCCAGCAGCCAATCCTGGGCGGTAGCGCCTTTCAACAATGAGCAGTTCTTC.

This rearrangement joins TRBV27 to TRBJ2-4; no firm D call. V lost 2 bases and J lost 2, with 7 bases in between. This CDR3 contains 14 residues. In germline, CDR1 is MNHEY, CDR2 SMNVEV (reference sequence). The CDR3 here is CASSLDDTKNIQYF. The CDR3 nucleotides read TGTGCCAGCAGTTTAGACGATACCAAAAACATTCAGTACTTC.

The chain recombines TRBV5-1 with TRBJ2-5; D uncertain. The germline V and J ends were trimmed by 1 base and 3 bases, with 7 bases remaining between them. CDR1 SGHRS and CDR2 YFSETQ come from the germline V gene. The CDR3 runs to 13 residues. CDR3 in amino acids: CASSLPLEETQYF. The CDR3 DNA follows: TGCGCCAGCAGCTTGCCTCTTGAAGAGACCCAGTACTTC.

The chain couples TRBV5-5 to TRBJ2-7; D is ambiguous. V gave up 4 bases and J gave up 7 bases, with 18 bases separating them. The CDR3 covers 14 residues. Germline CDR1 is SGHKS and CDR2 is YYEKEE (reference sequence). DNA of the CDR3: TGTGCCAGCAGCCTATGGACGGGTTTGGGGGAGCAGTACTTC. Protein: CASSLWTGLGEQYF.

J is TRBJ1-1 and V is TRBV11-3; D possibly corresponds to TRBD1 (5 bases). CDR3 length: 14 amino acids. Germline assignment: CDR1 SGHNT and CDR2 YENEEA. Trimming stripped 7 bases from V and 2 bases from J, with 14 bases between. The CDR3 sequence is CASTSRGVNTEAFF. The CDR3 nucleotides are TGTGCCAGCACCTCACGAGGGGTTAACACTGAAGCTTTCTTT.

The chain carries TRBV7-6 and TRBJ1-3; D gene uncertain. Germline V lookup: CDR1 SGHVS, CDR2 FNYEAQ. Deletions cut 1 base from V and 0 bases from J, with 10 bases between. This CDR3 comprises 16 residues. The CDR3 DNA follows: TGTGCCAGCAGCTTAGAAGCAGCCAACTCTGGAAACACCATATATTTT. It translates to CASSLEAANSGNTIYF.

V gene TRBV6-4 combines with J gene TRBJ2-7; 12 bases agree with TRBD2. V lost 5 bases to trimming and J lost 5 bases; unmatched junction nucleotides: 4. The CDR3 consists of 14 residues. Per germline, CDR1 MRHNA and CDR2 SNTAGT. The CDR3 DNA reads TGTGCCAGCAGTCGACTAGCGGGAGTCCACGAGCAGTACTTC. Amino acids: CASSRLAGVHEQYF.

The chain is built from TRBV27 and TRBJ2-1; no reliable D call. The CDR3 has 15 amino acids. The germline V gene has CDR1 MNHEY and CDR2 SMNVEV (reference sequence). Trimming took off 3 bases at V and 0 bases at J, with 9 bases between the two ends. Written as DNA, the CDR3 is TGTGCCAGCAGTTTTGGGCAGAGCTCCTACAATGAGCAGTTCTTC. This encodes CASSFGQSSYNEQFF.

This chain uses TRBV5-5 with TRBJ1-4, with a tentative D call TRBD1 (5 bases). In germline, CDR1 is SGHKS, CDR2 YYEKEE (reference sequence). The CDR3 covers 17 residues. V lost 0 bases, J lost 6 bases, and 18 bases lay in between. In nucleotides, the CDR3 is TGTGCCAGCAGCTTGGTGTCAGGGCCCCAGCGGGATGAAAAACTGTTTTTT. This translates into CASSLVSGPQRDEKLFF. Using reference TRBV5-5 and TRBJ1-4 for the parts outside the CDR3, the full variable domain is DAGVTQSPTHLIKTRGQQVTLRCSPISGHKSVSWYQQVLGQGPQFIFQYYEKEERGRGNFPDRFSARQFPNYSSELNVNALLLGDSALYLCASSLVSGPQRDEKLFFGSGTQLSVL.